The next 5 T cell receptor beta chains were all read from a single sample in a study of T cell responses to AZD1222 COVID-19 vaccine. Assay used: immunoSEQ multiplex PCR; TCRdb lists only in-frame clones, some missing. The sample yields 110,000 to 150,000 clones, 80% to 95% seen once. The sample was peripheral blood, taken on day 0 of AZD1222 vaccination. The receptors here all came from an adult in good health.

The chain links TRBV21-1 to TRBJ1-5; the D call in the table, TRBD1, was not verified against the DNA. TRBV21-1 is tagged as a pseudogene. This CDR3 is 17 amino acids long. Here the CDR3 DNA reads TGTGCCAGCAGCACCCGACAGGGACTCTCTAGCAATCAGCCCCAGCATTTT. The encoded protein is CASSTRQGLSSNQPQHF.

The chain is built from TRBV29-1 and TRBJ2-7; D is unclear. Trimming shortened V by 7 bases and J by 2 bases, and 15 bases separated the two germline ends. The CDR3 has 13 residues. CDR1 and CDR2 from the germline V gene are SQVTM and ANQGSEA. CDR3 sequence reads: CSAPARLTYEQYF. CDR3 nucleotide sequence: TGCAGCGCCCCGGCGCGCTTGACCTACGAGCAGTACTTC.

The chain carries TRBV6-1 and TRBJ2-6, with a weak D call TRBD2 (6 bases). The V gene lost 4 bases and the J gene lost 1 base, with 14 bases spanning the gap. The germline CDR1 and CDR2 sequences are MNHNS and SASEGT. This CDR3 has 17 amino acids. CDR3 nucleotides: TGTGCCAGCAGTGGTGGAGGGTTGATATCTGGGGCCAACGTCCTGACTTTC. This translates into CASSGGGLISGANVLTF.

The chain links TRBV20-1 to TRBJ1-1; D is undetermined. V lost 3 bases, J lost 5 bases, and 10 bases lay in between. CDR3 length: 12 amino acids. CDR1 DFQATT and CDR2 SNEGSKA come from the germline V gene (reference sequence). The CDR3 region has the DNA TGCAGTGCTAGTGATCGGGGAACTGAAGCTTTCTTT. Its protein product is CSASDRGTEAFF.

The rearrangement joins TRBV29-1 to TRBJ1-2; a weak D match, TRBD1 (6 bases). Trimming left V 5 bases short and J 6 bases short, with 16 bases between. The germline CDR1 and CDR2 sequences are SQVTM and ANQGSEA. The CDR3 has 13 amino acids. CDR3 in DNA: TGCAGCGTTCGAATCCAGGGGATTCATGGCTACACCTTC. Residues: CSVRIQGIHGYTF.